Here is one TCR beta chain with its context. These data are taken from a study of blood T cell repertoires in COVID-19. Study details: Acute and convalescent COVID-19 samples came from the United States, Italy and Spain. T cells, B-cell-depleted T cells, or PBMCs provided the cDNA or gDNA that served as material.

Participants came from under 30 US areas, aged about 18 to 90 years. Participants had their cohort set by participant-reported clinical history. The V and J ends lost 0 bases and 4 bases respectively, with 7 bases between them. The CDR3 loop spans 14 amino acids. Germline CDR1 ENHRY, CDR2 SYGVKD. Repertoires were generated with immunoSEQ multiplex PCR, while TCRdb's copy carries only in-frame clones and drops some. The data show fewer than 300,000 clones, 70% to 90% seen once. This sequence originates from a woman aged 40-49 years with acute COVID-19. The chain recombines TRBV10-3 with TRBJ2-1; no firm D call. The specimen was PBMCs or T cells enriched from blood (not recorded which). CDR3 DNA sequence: TGTGCCATCAGTGAGTCGTTCGTGTACAATGAGCAGTTCTTC. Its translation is CAISESFVYNEQFF.